Below, 23 T cell receptor beta chains from the same sample are listed, as sequenced in a study of molecular identifiers for immune sequencing clone quantification. TCRdb ran MiXCR on the PCR reads and lists one entry per CDR3 protein. Here the sample spans over 65,000 distinct CDR3 sequences, 25% being singletons. Sequenced: naive CD8+ T cells from blood, with Jurkat cell RNA spiked in. Subset meaning: FACS-sorted CD8+CD4-CCR7+CD45RA+ naive T cells. The receptors were sampled from a human donor in good health. Some libraries in this study had Jurkat cell RNA spiked in.

This clonotype was seen at least ten times. The chain carries TRBV9 and TRBJ2-3; D might be TRBD2 (6 bases). The germline gives CDR1 SGDLS, CDR2 YYNGEE. V was shortened by 2 bases and J by 4 bases, with 17 bases between the two germline ends. This CDR3 spans 16 amino acids. CDR3 DNA: TGTGCCAGCAGCGTGGACGGGGGAGCGTCGGCAGATACGCAGTATTTT. It specifies CASSVDGGASADTQYF.

At least ten counts were recorded for this clonotype. The chain links TRBV5-6 to TRBJ2-3; possible D gene TRBD1, 5 bases. The CDR3 is 13 residues long. The V gene's germline CDR1 is SGHDT and CDR2 YYEEEE. V gave up 4 bases and J gave up 4 bases, with 10 bases separating them. The CDR3 DNA is TGTGCCAGCAGCCCTGCAGGGCCAGATACGCAGTATTTT. It codes for CASSPAGPDTQYF.

By share, this clonotype ranks as medium-sized. The V call is TRBV7-9, the J call TRBJ2-3; 7 positions agree with TRBD1. The CDR3 contains 13 residues. Trimming cost V 5 bases and J 3 bases; bases outside gene matches: 2. CDR1 and CDR2 (germline): SEHNR, FQNEAQ (reference sequence). In DNA form, the CDR3 reads TGTGCCAGCAGCGGGGACAGTACAGATACGCAGTATTTT. This sequence encodes CASSGDSTDTQYF.

This clonotype occurred many times. The chain links TRBV2 to TRBJ2-7; D tentatively fits TRBD1 or TRBD2 (6 bases each). The germline CDR1 and CDR2 sequences are SNHLY and FYNNEI. Trimming took off 8 bases at V and 3 bases at J, with 20 bases between the two ends. This CDR3 has 15 amino acids. This CDR3 reads CASGTAPGAHYEQYF. CDR3 coding DNA: TGTGCCAGCGGGACCGCCCCGGGGGCACACTACGAGCAGTACTTC.

This clonotype has a count of ten or more. The gene calls are TRBV27 and TRBJ2-7; weak D call: TRBD1 (5 bases). V was clipped by 3 bases and J by 5 bases, with 11 bases between them. The germline V gene encodes CDR1 MNHEY and CDR2 SMNVEV (reference sequence). The CDR3 length is 13 residues. This chain's CDR3 is CASSLGGADEQYF. The CDR3 DNA reads as TGTGCCAGCAGTTTGGGTGGGGCGGACGAGCAGTACTTC.

This clonotype was seen repeatedly, ten times or more. V usage is TRBV5-6 and J usage is TRBJ1-1, with D possibly matching TRBD1 (5 bases). V lost 2 bases, J lost 2 bases, and 10 bases lay in between. Germline V gene lookup returns CDR1 SGHDT and CDR2 YYEEEE. The length of the CDR3 is 14 residues. The CDR3 DNA follows: TGTGCCAGCAGCTTTGGGGACGGAAACACTGAAGCTTTCTTT. This gives the protein CASSFGDGNTEAFF.

This clonotype was detected only a few times. This chain links TRBV12-3 or TRBV12-4 with TRBJ2-5; either TRBD1 or TRBD2 may fit D (5 bases each). The CDR3 loop spans 14 amino acids. V lost 2 bases to trimming and J lost 5 bases, with 12 bases between them. CDR3 residues: CASSLPGPGETQYF. Written as DNA, the CDR3 is TGTGCCAGCAGTTTACCGGGACCTGGGGAGACCCAGTACTTC.

This clonotype turned up a few times. The chain is built from TRBV6-1 and TRBJ2-1, with a possible D match to TRBD1 (6 bases). Germline-derived CDR1 and CDR2 are MNHNS and SASEGT. CDR3 length: 15 residues. V was cut by 7 bases and J by 1 base, with 14 bases left in between. This CDR3 is CASTEPGHSYNEQFF. The CDR3, as DNA: TGTGCCAGCACTGAGCCGGGACATTCCTACAATGAGCAGTTCTTC.

In its sample, this clonotype was seen many times. The chain recombines TRBV19 with TRBJ2-7; 7 bases align to TRBD1. The trim removed 0 bases at V and 3 bases at J, leaving 5 bases unmatched. This CDR3 spans 15 amino acids. Germline V gene sequence: CDR1 LNHDA, CDR2 SQIVND (reference sequence). The CDR3 protein is CASSIEGDRNYEQYF. CDR3 nucleotides: TGTGCCAGTAGTATAGAGGGGGACAGAAACTACGAGCAGTACTTC.

This clonotype was counted many times. This chain joins TRBV25-1 and TRBJ1-1; possible D gene TRBD1, 6 bases. The CDR3 sequence is 15 residues long. Germline values: CDR1 MGHDK, CDR2 SYGVNS. V was cut by 1 base and J by 6 bases, with 15 bases left in between. The DNA of the CDR3 is TGTGCCAGCAGTGAATTTCAGGGGTCCCTCCCTGAAGCTTTCTTT. Translating gives CASSEFQGSLPEAFF. Full variable domain (missing parts from reference TRBV25-1 and TRBJ1-1): EADIYQTPRYLVIGTGKKITLECSQTMGHDKMYWYQQDPGMELHLIHYSYGVNSTEKGDLSSESTVSRIRTEHFPLTLESARPSHTSQYLCASSEFQGSLPEAFFGQGTRLTVV.

The chain carries TRBV4-1 and TRBJ2-7; tentatively, D is TRBD1 or TRBD2 (5 bases each). Trimming removed 2 bases at V and 3 bases at J, with 11 bases between. The V gene's germline CDR1 is MGHRA and CDR2 YSYEKL. The CDR3 has 14 residues. CDR3 region: CASSQLRGSYEQYF. CDR3 nucleotides: TGCGCCAGCAGCCAATTGAGGGGCAGCTACGAGCAGTACTTC.

CDR3 coding DNA: TGCGCCAGCAGCCCGAAGGCGGCCCGGTACGAGCAGTACTTC. Its translation is CASSPKAARYEQYF. The chain recombines TRBV4-1 with TRBJ2-7; D uncertain. The CDR3 covers 14 residues. Between the trimmed V and J ends, which lost 4 bases and 4 bases, there was a span of 14 bases. Germline assignment: CDR1 MGHRA and CDR2 YSYEKL.

The J gene is TRBJ1-1, the V gene TRBV12-3 or TRBV12-4; a possible D gene is TRBD1 (6 bases). This CDR3 is built from 15 residues. Trimming pared 4 bases from V and 3 bases from J, leaving 15 bases between. The CDR3 is CASSSPGVGYTEAFF. The CDR3 DNA reads as TGTGCCAGCAGTTCACCAGGGGTCGGGTACACTGAAGCTTTCTTT.

This clonotype was found many times. The CDR3 loop reads CASSSRLAGMFADTQYF. CDR3 sequence (DNA): TGTGCCAGCAGCTCCCGACTAGCGGGAATGTTCGCAGATACGCAGTATTTT. This chain links TRBV7-2 with TRBJ2-3, with 11 bases matching TRBD2. Germline V gene data show CDR1 as SGHTA and CDR2 as FQGNSA. The CDR3 length is 17 residues. Trimming removed 4 bases from V and 4 bases from J; junction bases left unmatched: 10. The full variable domain, rest sourced from reference TRBV7-2 and TRBJ2-3, is GAGVSQSPSNKVTEKGKDVELRCDPISGHTALYWYRQSLGQGLEFLIYFQGNSAPDKSGLPSDRFSAERTGGSVSTLTIQRTQQEDSAVYLCASSSRLAGMFADTQYFGPGTRLTVL.

This clonotype occurred a few times. V is TRBV27 and J is TRBJ2-7, with TRBD2 identical over 7 bases. CDR3 length: 15 amino acids. Germline trimming cut 6 bases from V and 0 bases from J; bases unmatched to any gene: 8. The V gene's germline CDR1 is MNHEY and CDR2 SMNVEV (reference sequence). This CDR3 is CASREAGLSSYEQYF. The CDR3 DNA follows: TGTGCCAGCAGGGAAGCGGGGCTAAGCTCCTACGAGCAGTACTTC.

To note about this clonotype: Germline and junction disagree at one end, which may indicate a read error. The chain combines TRBV11-2 with TRBJ2-3; D is unclear. The CDR3 is 12 residues long. Germline V lookup: CDR1 SGHAT, CDR2 FQNNGV. CDR3 amino acids: CASSFGTDTRYF. The CDR3 nucleotides read TGTGCCAGCAGCTTCGGCACAGATACGCGGTATTTT. Full variable domain (missing parts from reference TRBV11-2 and TRBJ2-3): EAGVAQSPRYKIIEKRQSVAFWCNPISGHATLYWYQQILGQGPKLLIQFQNNGVVDDSQLPKDRFSAERLKGVDSTLKIQPAKLEDSAVYLCASSFGTDTRYFGPGTRLTVL.

This clonotype came up many times. The chain employs TRBV4-3 and TRBJ2-7; TRBD2 is a possible D gene (6 bases). This CDR3 is built from 14 residues. Trimming cost V 4 bases and J 3 bases, with 13 bases left between them. CDR1 is LGHNA, CDR2 YSLEER, per germline. DNA of the CDR3: TGCGCCAGCAGCCTTACGGCGGGGATCTACGAGCAGTACTTC. Translating gives CASSLTAGIYEQYF.

V is TRBV7-6 and J is TRBJ2-5; 7 nucleotides line up with TRBD2. The germline V gene encodes CDR1 SGHVS and CDR2 FNYEAQ. CDR3 length: 17 amino acids. V dropped 1 base and J dropped 3; count of bases not matched to a gene: 11. The CDR3 nucleotides read TGTGCCAGCAGCTTAGGGGGACTACGGCGGGGGAAAGAGACCCAGTACTTC. Its protein product is CASSLGGLRRGKETQYF.

This clonotype was seen more than once but under ten times. The CDR3 region is CASSTGGQSYEQYF. CDR3 DNA: TGTGCCAGTAGTACCGGGGGACAGTCCTACGAGCAGTACTTC. V and J are TRBV19 and TRBJ2-7, with a possible D match to TRBD1 (7 bases). Germline CDR1 and CDR2: LNHDA and SQIVND (reference sequence). Trimming pared 4 bases from V and 1 base from J, leaving 11 bases between. This CDR3 is built from 14 residues. Combining the CDR3 with reference TRBV19 and TRBJ2-7 gives the whole variable domain DGGITQSPKYLFRKEGQNVTLSCEQNLNHDAMYWYRQDPGQGLRLIYYSQIVNDFQKGDIAEGYSVSREKKESFPLTVTSAQKNPTAFYLCASSTGGQSYEQYFGPGTRLTVT.

This clonotype was detected only a few times. The CDR3: CSAQGGESSYNEQFF. In DNA form, the CDR3 reads TGCAGCGCCCAGGGGGGGGAAAGCTCCTACAATGAGCAGTTCTTC. V and J are TRBV29-1 and TRBJ2-1; D may correspond to TRBD1 or TRBD2 (7 bases each). Per the germline V gene, CDR1 is SQVTM and CDR2 is ANQGSEA. There are 15 residues in the CDR3. The V end lost 7 bases, the J end lost 0 bases, and 16 bases lay between the germline ends.

This clonotype was seen at least ten times. For the CDR3, the DNA is TGTGCCAGCGGTGTTCCTCTGGAGCGGGAGGGCACAGATACGCAGTATTTT. This sequence encodes CASGVPLEREGTDTQYF. This chain connects TRBV28 to TRBJ2-3; 9 bases are shared with TRBD2. There are 17 residues in the CDR3. Germline values: CDR1 MDHEN, CDR2 SYDVKM. V lost 8 bases to trimming and J lost 1 base; unmatched junction nucleotides: 13.

This clonotype was observed a few times. The V and J genes are TRBV6-5 and TRBJ2-5; TRBD1 matches at 11 bases. CDR1 is MNHEY, CDR2 SVGAGI, per germline. Trimming took 1 base from V and 4 from J; bases not matched to a gene: 23. There are 22 residues in the CDR3. The CDR3 loop is CASSYWGGQGARTTVTRETQYF. Here the CDR3 DNA reads TGTGCCAGCAGTTACTGGGGTGGACAGGGGGCGCGGACCACTGTGACTAGAGAGACCCAGTACTTC.

The V call is TRBV6-2 or TRBV6-3, the J call TRBJ2-1; TRBD2 matches 9 bases. Germline loops: CDR1 MNHEY, CDR2 SVGEGT. This CDR3 is built from 15 residues. With V trimmed by 2 bases and J by 5 bases, 4 bases remained unmatched. The CDR3 spells CASSYRTSAHNEQFF. CDR3 nucleotides: TGTGCCAGCAGTTACAGGACTAGCGCTCACAATGAGCAGTTCTTC.